These 32 T cell receptor beta chains originate from one sample sequenced in a study of vaccination and CD4 T cells after COVID-19. Treatment noted: roughly 10-day PBMC culture with coronavirus spike peptide pools or control peptides (ViraFEST assay). Which antigens these TCRs recognize remains unknown. The assay that was used to sequence DNA from cultured CD4+ T cells was the Oncomine TCR Beta short-read assay. Using its own MiXCR run on the PCR reads, TCRdb lists one record per CDR3 protein. The data hold around 19,000 distinct CDR3 sequences, with roughly 50% observed a single time. Sequenced input: CD4+ T cells from blood, cultured in vitro. Source of these receptors: a human donor who had recovered from COVID-19.

This clonotype is a singleton in its sample. The rearrangement links TRBV6-2 or TRBV6-3 to TRBJ2-7, with D possibly being TRBD1 (6 bases). The germline CDR1 and CDR2 sequences are MNHEY and SVGEGT. Trimming took 6 bases from V and 3 from J, leaving 21 bases between them. The CDR3 covers 16 residues. CDR3: CASSLSPGAGYYEQYF. CDR3 nucleotides: TGTGCCAGCAGCCTATCCCCAGGGGCAGGGTACTACGAGCAGTACTTC.

The rearrangement uses TRBV6-1 and TRBJ2-7, with D perhaps matching TRBD1 (6 bases). V lost 0 bases, J lost 0 bases, and 12 bases lay in between. Per germline, CDR1 MNHNS and CDR2 SASEGT. This CDR3 contains 16 residues. DNA of the CDR3: TGTGCCAGCAGTGAAGCGATCGGACAGCGCTCCTACGAGCAGTACTTC. Protein product: CASSEAIGQRSYEQYF.

V gene TRBV10-3 combines with J gene TRBJ1-1; perhaps TRBD1 as D (5 bases). The CDR3 is 15 amino acids. Trimming shortened V by 0 bases and J by 4 bases, and 12 bases separated the two germline ends. Germline CDR1 reads ENHRY; CDR2 reads SYGVKD. The CDR3: CAISESTDFATEAFF. As DNA, the CDR3 is TGTGCCATCAGTGAGTCGACAGATTTTGCCACTGAAGCTTTCTTT.

The chain joins TRBV4-1 to TRBJ1-3, with 10 bases identical to TRBD1. Trimming took 1 base from V and 0 from J; bases not matched to a gene: 12. CDR3 length: 20 amino acids. Germline values: CDR1 MGHRA, CDR2 YSYEKL. CDR3 nucleotide sequence: TGCGCCAGCAGCCAAGGAGGCGGGATGACAGGGGGCATCTCTGGAAACACCATATATTTT. This gives the protein CASSQGGGMTGGISGNTIYF.

The sample holds a few counts of this clonotype. The rearrangement links TRBV2 to TRBJ1-3; unclear D gene. CDR1 is SNHLY and CDR2 is FYNNEI in the germline V gene. The CDR3 is 12 residues long. V shed 3 bases and J shed 3 bases, with 3 bases lying between them. In DNA form, the CDR3 reads TGTGCCAGCAGTGAGGGTGGAAACACCATATATTTT. Translated, it gives CASSEGGNTIYF.

This clonotype came up a few times. This chain connects TRBV20-1 to TRBJ2-7; the match to TRBD1 covers 11 bases. V was pared by 7 bases and J by 2 bases, with 4 bases of the junction left unmatched. Germline loops: CDR1 DFQATT, CDR2 SNEGSKA (reference sequence). The CDR3 contains 13 residues. CDR3 nucleotides: TGCAGTGGCCGGGACAGGGGGACCTACGAGCAGTACTTC. This translates into CSGRDRGTYEQYF.

The chain recombines TRBV6-1 with TRBJ2-3; 9 nucleotides agree with TRBD2. CDR3 length: 16 amino acids. CDR1 and CDR2 from the germline V gene are MNHNS and SASEGT. V dropped 3 bases and J dropped 4; count of bases not matched to a gene: 8. This CDR3 reads CASSDEAGGRPDTQYF. CDR3 DNA sequence: TGTGCCAGCAGTGATGAGGCGGGAGGGCGTCCAGATACGCAGTATTTT.

The sample holds one count of this clonotype. The chain employs TRBV21-1 and TRBJ1-1; the table's D call, TRBD1, was not checked against the DNA. TRBV21-1 is a listed pseudogene. The CDR3 consists of 17 residues. The CDR3 bases are TGTGCCAGCAGCGCCAGGGACAGGTGGTCCGTCGACACTGAAGCTTTCTTT. Its translation: CASSARDRWSVDTEAFF.

The rearrangement uses TRBV7-2 and TRBJ1-1; 7 bases agree with TRBD1. Trimming took 3 bases from V and 7 from J; bases not matched to a gene: 14. The length of the CDR3 is 16 residues. Per the germline V gene, CDR1 is SGHTA and CDR2 is FQGNSA. CDR3 region: CASSFNQPGQRFEAFF. The CDR3 DNA reads TGTGCCAGCAGCTTCAATCAGCCGGGACAGCGGTTTGAAGCTTTCTTT.

The chain links TRBV19 to TRBJ1-5; unclear D gene. Germline-derived CDR1 and CDR2 are LNHDA and SQIVND (reference sequence). The CDR3 spans 17 residues. Trimming cost V 3 bases and J 4 bases, with 19 bases left between them. CDR3 in amino acids: CASSIEPVKDGNQPQHF. CDR3 sequence (DNA): TGTGCCAGTAGTATTGAGCCGGTTAAGGATGGGAATCAGCCCCAGCATTTT. The full variable domain, rest sourced from reference TRBV19 and TRBJ1-5, is DGGITQSPKYLFRKEGQNVTLSCEQNLNHDAMYWYRQDPGQGLRLIYYSQIVNDFQKGDIAEGYSVSREKKESFPLTVTSAQKNPTAFYLCASSIEPVKDGNQPQHFGDGTRLSIL.

V and J are TRBV4-3 and TRBJ1-2; tentatively, D is TRBD1 (6 bases). The V end was cut by 5 bases, the J end by 4 bases, with 11 bases between. The CDR3 has 13 amino acids. Per the germline V gene, CDR1 is LGHNA and CDR2 is YSLEER. CDR3: CASSVTGSYGYTF. In DNA, the CDR3 is TGCGCCAGCAGCGTGACAGGTTCCTATGGCTACACCTTC.

The chain links TRBV7-8 to TRBJ2-4; 10 bases align to TRBD2. Germline lookup yields CDR1 SGHVS and CDR2 FQNEAQ. The CDR3 has 14 amino acids. V dropped 5 bases and J dropped 12; count of bases not matched to a gene: 10. The CDR3: CASSPKREGTTQYF. CDR3 DNA: TGTGCCAGCAGCCCCAAGCGGGAGGGGACCACTCAGTACTTC.

The chain has TRBV28 and TRBJ1-3; D is perhaps TRBD1 (5 bases). Germline values: CDR1 MDHEN, CDR2 SYDVKM. CDR3 length equals 16 residues. Trimming cost V 3 bases and J 3 bases, with 15 bases left between them. The CDR3 DNA sequence: TGTGCCAGCAGTTTCGGCAGGACACGACTTGGAAACACCATATATTTT. Protein: CASSFGRTRLGNTIYF.

The chain combines TRBV7-9 with TRBJ2-7; D gene ambiguous. V was pared by 5 bases and J by 5 bases, with 19 bases between. The V gene's germline CDR1 is SEHNR and CDR2 FQNEAQ (reference sequence). This CDR3 is 15 amino acids long. The CDR3 loop is CASSPKYRVGHEQYF. The CDR3, as DNA: TGTGCCAGCAGCCCGAAATACCGGGTAGGCCACGAGCAGTACTTC. The full variable domain, its missing parts supplied by reference TRBV7-9 and TRBJ2-7, is DTGVSQNPRHKITKRGQNVTFRCDPISEHNRLYWYRQTLGQGPEFLTYFQNEAQLEKSRLLSDRFSAERPKGSFSTLEIQRTEQGDSAMYLCASSPKYRVGHEQYFGPGTRLTVT.

In this sample, this clonotype turned up a few times. The junction departs from germline at one end; a sequencing error may be responsible. V usage is TRBV7-7 and J usage is TRBJ2-2; no clear D gene. There are 14 residues in the CDR3. CDR1 is SSHAT and CDR2 is FNYEAQ in the germline V gene (reference sequence). The CDR3 loop reads CASSPVGVTGELFF. CDR3 nucleotide sequence: TGTGCTAGCAGCCCCGTTGGGGTTACCGGGGAGCTGTTTTTT.

The chain links TRBV2 to TRBJ2-5; perhaps D is TRBD1 or TRBD2 (5 bases each). Germline CDR1 is SNHLY and CDR2 is FYNNEI. CDR3 length equals 13 residues. Trimming removed 7 bases at V and 9 bases at J, with 18 bases between. For the CDR3, the DNA is TGTGCCAGCAAGGGGTCTTCTGTCGGGGCCCAGTACTTC. As protein: CASKGSSVGAQYF.

The chain is built from TRBV10-1 and TRBJ2-1; the D gene is possibly TRBD1 (5 bases). There are 16 residues in the CDR3. The V end was cut by 4 bases, the J end by 3 bases, with 16 bases between. CDR1 and CDR2 (germline): WNHNN, SYGVQD (reference sequence). The CDR3 DNA is TGCGCCAGCAGTGGTCGGCAGGGATTGGTCTACAATGAGCAGTTCTTC. This codes for CASSGRQGLVYNEQFF.

The genes are TRBV3-1 and TRBJ2-7; D is tentatively TRBD1 or TRBD2 (5 bases each). Germline V gene sequence: CDR1 LGHDT, CDR2 YNNKEL (reference sequence). The CDR3 length is 14 residues. The V end lost 3 bases, the J end lost 2 bases, and 11 bases lay between the germline ends. The DNA for the CDR3 is TGTGCCAGCAGCCAGGGGGACCCAACCTACGAGCAGTACTTC. Translation gives CASSQGDPTYEQYF.

This chain joins TRBV6-1 and TRBJ2-2, with D unclear. The CDR3 loop spans 13 amino acids. The V gene's germline CDR1 is MNHNS and CDR2 SASEGT. CDR3 nucleotide sequence: TGTGTCGTAAATTACGCGAACACCGGGGAGCTGTTTTTT. Translating gives CVVNYANTGELFF.

The chain is built from TRBV14 and TRBJ1-1; 8 bases map to TRBD1. The CDR3 spans 13 residues. Germline values: CDR1 SGHDN, CDR2 FVKESK. The trim removed 4 bases at V and 5 bases at J, leaving 3 bases unmatched. The DNA of the CDR3 is TGTGCCAGCAGCCCACAGGGGGGGACTGAAGCTTTCTTT. Its protein is CASSPQGGTEAFF.

The chain recombines TRBV20-1 with TRBJ2-3; TRBD2 matches at 14 bases. Trimming cost V 6 bases and J 4 bases; bases outside gene matches: 3. Germline-derived CDR1 and CDR2 are DFQATT and SNEGSKA (reference sequence). The length of the CDR3 is 14 residues. The CDR3 loop reads CSAGTSGRPDTQYF. CDR3 nucleotides: TGCAGTGCCGGGACTAGCGGGAGACCAGATACGCAGTATTTT.

J is TRBJ1-2 and V is TRBV18; 7 nucleotides align to TRBD1. Unmatched junction bases numbered 2, after V lost 0 bases and J lost 7 bases. This CDR3 spans 13 amino acids. Per the germline V gene, CDR1 is KGHSH and CDR2 is LQKENI. The CDR3 coding sequence is TGTGCCAGCTCACCACCGGACAGGTCTGGCTACACCTTC. It encodes CASSPPDRSGYTF. The full variable domain, with the rest looked up from reference TRBV18 and TRBJ1-2, is NAGVMQNPRHLVRRRGQEARLRCSPMKGHSHVYWYRQLPEEGLKFMVYLQKENIIDESGMPKERFSAEFPKEGPSILRIQQVVRGDSAAYFCASSPPDRSGYTFGSGTRLTVV.

The rearrangement joins TRBV29-1 to TRBJ2-3, with D perhaps matching TRBD2 (5 bases). CDR1 is SQVTM, CDR2 ANQGSEA, per germline. This CDR3 spans 11 amino acids. With 4 bases removed from V and 4 bases from J, the gap between germline ends came to 6 bases. The CDR3 DNA reads as TGCAGCGTTGCCGGGGCAGATACGCAGTATTTT. Amino acid sequence: CSVAGADTQYF.

The chain joins TRBV7-9 to TRBJ2-3; D unclear. Per germline, CDR1 SEHNR and CDR2 FQNEAQ (reference sequence). This CDR3 spans 14 amino acids. Trimming shortened V by 4 bases and J by 1 base, and 9 bases separated the two germline ends. This CDR3 is CASSSLWGTDTQYF. In nucleotides, the CDR3 is TGTGCCAGCAGCTCACTGTGGGGCACAGATACGCAGTATTTT.

As DNA, the CDR3 is TGCGCCAGCAGCACGGGGACAGGGGTATCACCCCTCCACTTT. Encoded protein: CASSTGTGVSPLHF. The V call is TRBV5-1, the J call TRBJ1-6, with 10 positions matching TRBD1. After removal of 4 bases from V and 10 bases from J, the junction contained 5 bases not matched to a gene. The CDR3 length is 14 residues. The germline V gene encodes CDR1 SGHRS and CDR2 YFSETQ.

This clonotype was counted a few times. The V call is TRBV20-1, the J call TRBJ2-1; D perhaps matches TRBD2 (6 bases). The CDR3 contains 15 residues. The V gene's germline CDR1 is DFQATT and CDR2 SNEGSKA (reference sequence). V was pared by 1 base and J by 0 bases, with 10 bases between. As DNA, the CDR3 is TGCAGTGCTAGAGTATTCGGGAGCTCCTACAATGAGCAGTTCTTC. As protein: CSARVFGSSYNEQFF.

The chain employs TRBV11-2 and TRBJ2-7; unclear D gene. V lost 8 bases to trimming and J lost 8 bases, with 13 bases between them. The CDR3 is 11 residues long. The germline V gene encodes CDR1 SGHAT and CDR2 FQNNGV. The CDR3 loop is CASGPSSQQYF. The CDR3 DNA reads TGTGCCAGCGGCCCATCGTCGCAGCAGTACTTC.

The chain uses TRBV7-8 and TRBJ2-1, with D perhaps matching TRBD2 (6 bases). Trimming stripped 3 bases from V and 8 bases from J, with 14 bases between. Germline V gene sequence: CDR1 SGHVS, CDR2 FQNEAQ. The CDR3 covers 14 residues. The CDR3 coding sequence is TGTGCCAGCAGCTTTAGAAGGAGGGCTTATGAGCAGTTCTTC. This gives the protein CASSFRRRAYEQFF.

This clonotype was observed a few times. The chain uses TRBV10-1 and TRBJ1-1; weak D call: TRBD1 (5 bases). CDR1 is WNHNN, CDR2 SYGVQD, per germline (reference sequence). Trimming removed 8 bases at V and 1 base at J, with 14 bases between. The CDR3 has 14 amino acids. DNA for the CDR3: TGCGCCAGCTCCACGGGGGAATGGAACACTGAAGCTTTCTTT. It translates to CASSTGEWNTEAFF.

The chain joins TRBV10-1 to TRBJ2-2, with D uncertain. The germline CDR1 and CDR2 sequences are WNHNN and SYGVQD (reference sequence). The CDR3 extends over 14 amino acids. V lost 7 bases and J lost 2, with 11 bases in between. As DNA, the CDR3 is TGCGCCAGCACCGAGAATGTTAACACCGGGGAGCTGTTTTTT. As protein: CASTENVNTGELFF.

The chain uses TRBV19 and TRBJ1-3, with 12 bases aligning to TRBD1. The CDR3 has 16 amino acids. Germline V gene sequence: CDR1 LNHDA, CDR2 SQIVND (reference sequence). V dropped 5 bases and J dropped 4; count of bases not matched to a gene: 6. CDR3 loop: CASSRGQGAGGNTIYF. The CDR3 nucleotides read TGTGCCAGTAGTCGGGGACAGGGGGCTGGAGGAAACACCATATATTTT.

A few counts support this clonotype. V gene TRBV5-4 combines with J gene TRBJ2-7; possible D gene TRBD2, 6 bases. With 4 bases removed from V and 9 bases from J, the gap between germline ends came to 20 bases. Germline-derived CDR1 and CDR2 are SGHNT and YYREEE (reference sequence). The length of the CDR3 is 14 residues. The CDR3 spells CASSLNPDGSGQYF. DNA of the CDR3: TGTGCCAGCAGCCTGAACCCTGACGGGAGTGGGCAGTACTTC.